The source of this T cell receptor beta chain is a study of read filtering for tumor transcriptome and immune sequencing. Molecular barcoded adaptors covering alpha/delta and beta/gamma chains were used on roughly 400 ng RNA. MiXCR was run by TCRdb on the reads, yielding one entry per CDR3 protein. Of over 45,000 distinct CDR3 sequences listed, around 12% are singletons. This clonotype was seen a handful of times. V dropped 4 bases and J dropped 4 bases, with 12 bases sitting between them. The CDR3 length is 14 residues. Germline values: CDR1 KGHDR, CDR2 SFDVKD. This receptor was taken from a donor at least 40 years old with multiple myeloma. Sequencing was carried out using a population of CD138-negative cells sorted from bone marrow. The chain couples TRBV24-1 to TRBJ1-1; weak D call: TRBD1 (6 bases). The chain's CDR3 is CATSEAGDGTEAFF. The CDR3 nucleotides are TGTGCCACCAGTGAGGCAGGGGATGGCACTGAAGCTTTCTTT.